The next 29 T cell receptor beta chains were all read from a single sample in a study of control samples from healthy donors and cancer patients. The data were produced by immunoSEQ multiplex PCR, yet TCRdb's version contains in-frame clones alone and is incomplete. Of more than 65,000 clones in the sample, approximately 83% are singletons; the top ten hold 15% to 19%. Source material: blood. The receptor set was obtained from a man between 60 and 70 years old in good health.

This chain joins TRBV7-2 and TRBJ1-5; possibly TRBD1 for D (5 bases). V dropped 1 base and J dropped 2 bases, with 9 bases sitting between them. This CDR3 region has 15 residues. CDR1 is SGHTA, CDR2 FQGNSA, per germline. CDR3 bases: TGTGCCAGCAGCTTAGGTAGGGGCGGCAATCAGCCCCAGCATTTT. Its protein product is CASSLGRGGNQPQHF.

The gene calls are TRBV5-8 and TRBJ2-1, with 8 bases aligning to TRBD1. Germline V gives CDR1 SGHTS, CDR2 YDEGEE. There are 15 residues in the CDR3. With 5 bases clipped from V and 4 bases from J, the junction kept 8 bases outside the gene matches. The CDR3 sequence: CASSLRTGRYNEQFF. CDR3 bases: TGTGCCAGCAGTCTTCGGACAGGGAGGTACAATGAGCAGTTCTTC.

The V and J genes are TRBV19 and TRBJ1-1, with TRBD1 matching over 8 bases. Germline V CDR1 and CDR2: LNHDA, SQIVND (reference sequence). The V gene end was trimmed by 4 bases and the J gene end by 8 bases; junction bases not matched to a gene: 6. The CDR3 length is 13 residues. CDR3: CASSTGGSREAFF. CDR3 sequence (DNA): TGTGCCAGTAGTACAGGGGGCTCAAGGGAAGCTTTCTTT.

The rearrangement joins TRBV7-2 to TRBJ2-1; D is possibly TRBD1 or TRBD2 (7 bases each). The CDR3 contains 14 residues. CDR1 and CDR2 from the germline V gene are SGHTA and FQGNSA. Trimming took off 4 bases at V and 3 bases at J, with 10 bases between the two ends. The DNA of the CDR3 is TGTGCCAGCAGCTCCAGGGGGGGCTACAATGAGCAGTTCTTC. Amino acid sequence: CASSSRGGYNEQFF.

The V and J genes are TRBV10-3 and TRBJ2-1, with 9 bases identical to TRBD2. The V gene end was trimmed by 6 bases and the J gene end by 4 bases; junction bases not matched to a gene: 4. This CDR3 has 14 residues. CDR1 is ENHRY and CDR2 is SYGVKD in the germline V gene. The CDR3 sequence is CAIRTSGMYNEQFF. The CDR3 nucleotides are TGTGCCATCAGGACTAGCGGTATGTACAATGAGCAGTTCTTC.

This clone was observed a few times. The rearrangement uses TRBV19 and TRBJ2-5; 14 bases are shared with TRBD2. The V and J ends lost 5 bases and 4 bases, in that order; junction bases with no gene match: 9. The germline gives CDR1 LNHDA, CDR2 SQIVND (reference sequence). The CDR3 consists of 17 residues. The CDR3 loop is CASSARLAGGRRETQYF. The DNA of the CDR3 is TGTGCCAGTAGTGCCAGACTAGCGGGAGGGCGGAGAGAGACCCAGTACTTC.

This clone was seen once. The chain is built from TRBV6-2 or TRBV6-3 and TRBJ2-5; 7 bases align to TRBD1. The V gene end was trimmed by 5 bases and the J gene end by 7 bases; junction bases not matched to a gene: 10. The CDR3 has 14 residues. Looked up from germline, CDR1 is MNHEY and CDR2 is SVGEGT. The CDR3 here is CASSQDRPRLTQYF. CDR3 DNA sequence: TGTGCCAGCAGTCAGGACAGGCCCAGGTTGACCCAGTACTTC.

The chain links TRBV7-9 to TRBJ1-1; 8 bases are a match to TRBD1. This CDR3 has 16 amino acids. Trimming at V came to 5 bases and at J to 4 bases, leaving 12 bases not matched to a gene. Germline V lookup: CDR1 SEHNR, CDR2 FQNEAQ (reference sequence). The CDR3 DNA follows: TGTGCCAGCAGCCCACAGGGACAGGTTGGGGTCACTGAAGCTTTCTTT. Translation: CASSPQGQVGVTEAFF.

The CDR3 DNA reads TGTGCCAGCACCGAGGGGGCGGCAGAGCAGTTCTTC. It codes for CASTEGAAEQFF. The rearrangement joins TRBV12-3 or TRBV12-4 to TRBJ2-1, with TRBD1 matching 7 bases. The CDR3 is 12 amino acids. With V trimmed by 7 bases and J by 10 bases, 7 bases remained unmatched.

This sequence joins TRBV29-1 and TRBJ1-2; maybe TRBD1 (5 bases). The length of the CDR3 is 14 residues. Germline CDR1 and CDR2: SQVTM and ANQGSEA. Deletions cut 0 bases from V and 4 bases from J, with 12 bases between. The CDR3 loop is CSVEDRDGTYGYTF. The CDR3 DNA reads TGCAGCGTTGAAGACAGGGATGGGACCTATGGCTACACCTTC.

This clone was counted once. The chain has TRBV4-3 and TRBJ1-4, with a weak D call TRBD1 (6 bases). V shed 2 bases and J shed 4 bases, with 14 bases lying between them. This CDR3 has 16 amino acids. From germline, CDR1 is LGHNA and CDR2 YSLEER. The CDR3 bases are TGCGCCAGCAGCCAACATAGAGGACAGAATAATGAAAAACTGTTTTTT. It specifies CASSQHRGQNNEKLFF.

V gene TRBV7-3 combines with J gene TRBJ2-5, with 7 bases fitting TRBD1. CDR3 length: 16 amino acids. Germline loops: CDR1 SGHTA, CDR2 FQGTGA. V trimming: 4 bases; J trimming: 2 bases; junction bases outside the gene matches: 10. Here the CDR3 reads CASSSSHGTVQETQYF. The CDR3 region has the DNA TGTGCCAGCAGCTCGAGCCACGGGACAGTTCAAGAGACCCAGTACTTC.

V gene TRBV6-2 or TRBV6-3 combines with J gene TRBJ1-2; possible D gene TRBD1, 5 bases. Trimming cost V 2 bases and J 5 bases, with 15 bases left between them. Germline CDR1 reads MNHEY; CDR2 reads SVGEGT. The CDR3 is 15 amino acids. Written as DNA, the CDR3 is TGTGCCAGCAGTTACCCCAGGGTCGAGGGGTATGGCTACACCTTC. Translated, it gives CASSYPRVEGYGYTF.

The gene calls are TRBV5-4 and TRBJ1-2; tentatively, D is TRBD1 (6 bases). The V gene lost 6 bases and the J gene lost 5 bases, with 17 bases spanning the gap. The CDR3 loop spans 14 amino acids. Germline lookup yields CDR1 SGHNT and CDR2 YYREEE (reference sequence). The DNA for the CDR3 is TGTGCCAGCACCCCCCCACAGGGTGGGTATGGCTACACCTTC. Its protein product is CASTPPQGGYGYTF.

The rearrangement joins TRBV4-1 to TRBJ2-2; TRBD1 matches 9 bases. J lost 0 bases, V lost 1 base, and 9 bases had no gene match. The CDR3 is made up of 19 amino acids. Per germline, CDR1 MGHRA and CDR2 YSYEKL. DNA of the CDR3: TGCGCCAGCAGCCAAGCGGACAGGGGCGAGTTCGCGAACACCGGGGAGCTGTTTTTT. This encodes CASSQADRGEFANTGELFF.

V gene TRBV3-1 (or the pseudogene TRBV3-2) combines with J gene TRBJ2-5; D gene uncertain. Germline V gives CDR1 LGHDT, CDR2 YNNKEL (reference sequence). With 2 bases removed from V and 5 bases from J, the gap between germline ends came to 6 bases. The length of the CDR3 is 12 residues. Here the CDR3 reads CASSQLGETQYF. CDR3 bases: TGTGCCAGCAGCCAATTAGGGGAGACCCAGTACTTC.

The CDR3 coding sequence is TGTGCCAGCAGTTTAAGGGCGGCAGACTACGAGCAGTACTTC. Its translation: CASSLRAADYEQYF. J is TRBJ2-7 and V is TRBV28; D is uncertain. Trimming shortened V by 2 bases and J by 3 bases, and 11 bases separated the two germline ends. The CDR3 runs 14 residues. Per germline, CDR1 MDHEN and CDR2 SYDVKM.

V usage is TRBV14 and J usage is TRBJ2-2; D remains unclear. Germline CDR1 is SGHDN and CDR2 is FVKESK. The CDR3 totals 14 residues. Trimming pared 3 bases from V and 0 bases from J, leaving 5 bases between. CDR3 residues: CASSHRPNTGELFF. The CDR3 region has the DNA TGTGCCAGCAGCCATCGGCCGAACACCGGGGAGCTGTTTTTT.

The chain is built from TRBV18 and TRBJ1-5; D is unclear. The CDR3 contains 14 residues. CDR1 and CDR2 from the germline V gene are KGHSH and LQKENI. V was cut by 2 bases and J by 7 bases, with 12 bases left in between. CDR3 nucleotide sequence: TGTGCCAGCTCACCAGAGCCGTACGGCCAGCCCCAGCATTTT. Protein sequence: CASSPEPYGQPQHF.

J is TRBJ2-1 and V is TRBV9; TRBD2 might be the D (5 bases). Between the trimmed V and J ends, which lost 0 bases and 6 bases, there was a span of 13 bases. The germline V gene encodes CDR1 SGDLS and CDR2 YYNGEE. This CDR3 spans 15 amino acids. CDR3 sequence: CASSVAGLGLNEQFF. In DNA, the CDR3 is TGTGCCAGCAGCGTAGCGGGATTAGGCCTCAATGAGCAGTTCTTC.

J is TRBJ1-4 and V is TRBV28; no clear D. Deletions cut 2 bases from V and 7 bases from J, with 14 bases between. The CDR3 has 15 residues. From germline, CDR1 is MDHEN and CDR2 SYDVKM. The CDR3 here is CASSLTGGRGEKLFF. The CDR3 DNA reads TGTGCCAGCAGTTTAACGGGAGGCCGCGGTGAAAAACTGTTTTTT.

The chain carries TRBV7-2 and TRBJ2-1; D possibly corresponds to TRBD2 (6 bases). Germline V CDR1 and CDR2: SGHTA, FQGNSA. Between the trimmed V and J ends, which lost 3 bases and 0 bases, there was a span of 12 bases. This CDR3 comprises 16 residues. The CDR3 DNA is TGTGCCAGCAGCTTTGGGGACTCGAGCTCCTACAATGAGCAGTTCTTC. Translation: CASSFGDSSSYNEQFF. Based on the CDR3 plus reference TRBV7-2 and TRBJ2-1, the full variable domain is GAGVSQSPSNKVTEKGKDVELRCDPISGHTALYWYRQSLGQGLEFLIYFQGNSAPDKSGLPSDRFSAERTGGSVSTLTIQRTQQEDSAVYLCASSFGDSSSYNEQFFGPGTRLTVL.

The chain is built from TRBV7-2 and TRBJ1-3; D ambiguous. Germline V gene lookup returns CDR1 SGHTA and CDR2 FQGNSA. The CDR3 extends over 14 amino acids. The germline V and J ends were trimmed by 3 bases and 0 bases, with 6 bases remaining between them. CDR3 residues: CASSFSGSGNTIYF. The CDR3 nucleotides are TGTGCCAGCAGCTTTTCTGGCTCTGGAAACACCATATATTTT.

The V call is TRBV24-1, the J call TRBJ2-3, with D perhaps matching TRBD2 (6 bases). V lost 2 bases and J lost 3, with 14 bases in between. CDR3 length: 16 amino acids. From germline, CDR1 is KGHDR and CDR2 SFDVKD. In nucleotides, the CDR3 is TGTGCCACCAGTGATTGGGGACTTTCCAATACAGATACGCAGTATTTT. Protein product: CATSDWGLSNTDTQYF.

Written as DNA, the CDR3 is TGTGCCAGCAGCTACCCCCCCGGGGACCCCTACGAGCAGTACTTC. It encodes CASSYPPGDPYEQYF. The V and J genes are TRBV7-6 and TRBJ2-7; D is tentatively TRBD1 or TRBD2 (5 bases each). The V end lost 4 bases, the J end lost 2 bases, and 15 bases lay between the germline ends. This CDR3 contains 15 residues. The germline gives CDR1 SGHVS, CDR2 FNYEAQ.

V is TRBV5-4 and J is TRBJ2-5; TRBD2 agrees at 9 bases. V shed 0 bases and J 5 bases; nucleotides not matched to a gene: 5. The CDR3 is 15 amino acids. Germline-derived CDR1 and CDR2 are SGHNT and YYREEE (reference sequence). CDR3 sequence (DNA): TGTGCCAGCAGCTTGGGACTAGCGGTAACCGAGACCCAGTACTTC. It codes for CASSLGLAVTETQYF.

Concerning this clone: The junction departs from the called germline gene at one end, perhaps through a read error. The sample holds other DNA sequences that translate to the same CDR3. The rearrangement joins TRBV11-2 to TRBJ1-1, with a tentative D call TRBD1 (5 bases). This CDR3 is built from 16 residues. Germline values: CDR1 SGHAT, CDR2 FQNNGV. In DNA, the CDR3 is TGTGCCAGCAGCACCCGAACCGACACCTTGGGGACTGAAGCCTTCTTT. Translation gives CASSTRTDTLGTEAFF.

The J gene is TRBJ2-2, the V gene TRBV24-1, with D possibly TRBD1 on 6 matching bases. Germline V gene data show CDR1 as KGHDR and CDR2 as SFDVKD. Trimming cost V 3 bases and J 5 bases, with 15 bases left between them. This CDR3 spans 16 amino acids. CDR3 nucleotides: TGTGCCACCAGTGATAAAGACAGGATTTCGACCGGGGAGCTGTTTTTT. Translation gives CATSDKDRISTGELFF.

The rearrangement joins TRBV25-1 to TRBJ1-6, with a possible D match to TRBD1 (5 bases). V was cut by 1 base and J by 9 bases, with 10 bases left in between. The CDR3 is 14 residues long. Germline values: CDR1 MGHDK, CDR2 SYGVNS. CDR3 sequence: CASSESGVASPLHF. The CDR3 DNA reads as TGTGCCAGCAGTGAATCGGGGGTGGCTTCACCCCTCCACTTT.